This TCR beta chain emerged from a study of T cells after yellow fever vaccination. Ten or more counts support this clonotype. The antigen remains unidentified. TCRdb processed the 5' RACE reads anew with MiXCR; each CDR3 protein has one entry. The sample gives around 310,000 distinct CDR3 sequences, around 3.9% of which show up once; 20% to 30% is in the top ten. Study outcomes and limitations: Reappearance after the booster was observed for most primary-vaccination clones (roughly 97% CD4, less than 90% CD8).

Germline V gene data show CDR1 as SGHRS and CDR2 as YFSETQ. The CDR3 spans 16 residues. With V trimmed by 1 base and J by 2 bases, 5 bases remained unmatched. Sequencing was performed on PBMCs, taken 5 days after the yellow fever booster vaccination. The clonotype was recovered from a young man who received the YFV17D yellow fever vaccine. The V gene is TRBV5-1, the J gene TRBJ2-5; 10 nucleotides agree with TRBD2. CDR3: CASSLFLAGVQETQYF. CDR3 sequence (DNA): TGCGCCAGCAGCTTGTTCCTAGCGGGGGTACAAGAGACCCAGTACTTC.